This T cell receptor (beta chain) originates from a study of blood T cell repertoires in COVID-19. With V trimmed by 2 bases and J by 4 bases, 4 bases remained unmatched. Germline CDR1 reads SNHLY; CDR2 reads FYNNEI. CDR3 length: 16 residues. The method was immunoSEQ multiplex PCR; TCRdb's version includes in-frame clones alone and lacks a portion of them. Of some 70,000 clones listed, roughly 84% are singletons. The source material was peripheral blood. The source of this sequence is a man of 80 years or more with acute or convalescent COVID-19. The chain uses TRBV2 and TRBJ2-2, with 10 bases aligning to TRBD2. The CDR3 here is CASSELVAGGTGELFF. The CDR3 coding sequence is TGTGCCAGCAGTGAACTGGTAGCGGGAGGCACCGGGGAGCTGTTTTTT. The whole variable domain, filled in from reference TRBV2 and TRBJ2-2, reads EPEVTQTPSHQVTQMGQEVILRCVPISNHLYFYWYRQILGQKVEFLVSFYNNEISEKSEIFDDQFSVERPDGSNFTLKIRSTKLEDSAMYFCASSELVAGGTGELFFGEGSRLTVL.